This TCR beta chain was captured by sequencing in a study of breast tumors, draining lymph nodes, adjacent tissues (TCRdb year 2016). Regarding the research as a whole: The study compared TCR beta repertoires across tumor, adjacent nontumor tissue and axillary lymph nodes from breast cancer patients. In human breast cancer, the study set out to evaluate how tumor, surrounding tissue and draining lymph node repertoires relate to one another and whether T cells may move between these sites.

Sequencing took place on an Illumina HiSeq 2000. TCR beta chain libraries were generated by multiplex PCR amplification. The amplified TCR beta chain products were analyzed by high-throughput sequencing. TCRdb took the public reads, trimmed them with fastp at Q25, ran MiXCR for clone calling and kept in-frame beta chains. Rows merge per CDR3 protein into single entries with the most common DNA and genes. The sample table lists 17,000 or so distinct CDR3 sequences, roughly 43% of them with a count of one. The ten largest clonotypes hold 15% to 25% of the sample. The CDR3 numbers 16 residues from cysteine through phenylalanine. The entry retains the CDR3 DNA only, 48 bases that are in frame from base 1. V is shortened by 7 bases, J by 2 bases, and the region joining them spans 20 bases. The germline V gene (reference sequence) supplies CDR1 DFQATT and CDR2 SNEGSKA. Study-level results and caveats: Tumors showed preferential V and J gene usage, and their T-cell repertoire diversity fell below that of lymph nodes yet above that of nontumor tissue. The conclusion that tumor T cells originate in lymph nodes was presented as consistent with a hypothesis rather than as directly demonstrated. The data were judged consistent with most tumor T cells deriving from the lymph node and then expanding within tumor tissue. The similarity between tumor and nontumor tissue repertoires was significantly greater in luminal-like breast cancer than in basal-like breast cancer.

Concerning this clonotype: Its antigen remains unidentified. Per-nucleotide qualities are absent, and no much larger clonotype sits a single base away.

The receptor was derived from a female donor with breast cancer. Some clones in this sample may be carry-over from other donors' samples. The material sequenced was breast tumor tissue. The chain uses TRBV20-1 and TRBJ2-2; TRBD2 is a possible D gene, resting on 6 matching bases. The CDR3 region has the sequence CSVGDGGKVNTGELFF. DNA sequence: TGCAGTGTTGGTGACGGCGGGAAAGTAAACACCGGGGAGCTGTTTTTT.